Below, 15 T cell receptor beta chains from the same sample are listed, as sequenced in a study of identical twins. TCRdb re-called the 5' RACE reads with MiXCR, one entry per CDR3 protein. The table includes more than 1.5 million distinct CDR3 sequences, 25% to 35% detected once. Sequencing was done on a sample of cord blood. These TCRs come from a newborn girl in good health.

A few counts support this clonotype. The chain links TRBV6-1 to TRBJ2-1; 12 nucleotides agree with TRBD2. V lost 5 bases, J lost 6 bases, and 17 bases stayed unmatched. This CDR3 spans 19 amino acids. Looked up from germline, CDR1 is MNHNS and CDR2 is SASEGT. The CDR3: CASSQNLTSGGPDPNEQFF. The CDR3 nucleotides are TGTGCCAGCAGTCAGAATCTGACTAGCGGGGGTCCCGATCCCAATGAGCAGTTCTTC.

Only a few counts were recorded for this clonotype. V gene TRBV5-1 combines with J gene TRBJ2-1; 8 positions match TRBD2. Matching the DNA end better, TRBJ2-7 makes the J call doubtful. Germline assignment: CDR1 SGHRS and CDR2 YFSETQ. The CDR3 consists of 16 residues. Written as DNA, the CDR3 is TGCGCCAGCAGCTTTTGGGCAGCGGGAGCCCCCAATGAGCAGTACTTC. It yields the protein CASSFWAAGAPNEQYF.

J is TRBJ1-2 and V is TRBV7-2, with 8 bases matching TRBD1. The CDR3 consists of 15 residues. J lost 3 bases, V lost 4 bases, and 7 bases had no gene match. Germline V CDR1 and CDR2: SGHTA, FQGNSA. This CDR3 reads CASSYSGGQHYGYTF. The CDR3 nucleotides read TGTGCCAGCAGCTATTCAGGGGGCCAACACTATGGCTACACCTTC.

A remark on this clonotype: A much bigger clone sits one base away, suggesting this may be a read error. The chain links TRBV7-2 to TRBJ2-7; weak D call: TRBD2 (6 bases). Germline CDR1 is SGHTA and CDR2 is FQGNSA. This CDR3 is 16 amino acids long. V lost 0 bases, J lost 0 bases, and 12 bases lay in between. The CDR3 protein is CASSLAGPTSSYEQYF. The DNA of the CDR3 is TGTGCCAGCAGCTTAGCGGGTCCGACTAGCTCCTACGAGCAGTACTTC.

The rearrangement joins TRBV5-1 to TRBJ2-2; 7 nucleotides align to TRBD1. The V segment lost 4 bases and the J segment 0 bases; nucleotides outside the gene matches: 6. Germline assignment: CDR1 SGHRS and CDR2 YFSETQ. This CDR3 is 16 amino acids long. For the CDR3, the DNA is TGCGCCAGCAGCATAGGGACAGTTGCGAACACCGGGGAGCTGTTTTTT. It is translated as CASSIGTVANTGELFF.

This clonotype was seen at least ten times. The chain has TRBV12-3 or TRBV12-4 and TRBJ2-4; 9 nucleotides align to TRBD1. This CDR3 is 14 amino acids long. With V trimmed by 6 bases and J by 14 bases, 14 bases remained unmatched. The CDR3 here is CASSEIAAGTGKYF. The DNA for the CDR3 is TGTGCCAGCAGCGAGATAGCCGCCGGGACAGGGAAGTACTTC.

This sequence joins TRBV20-1 and TRBJ1-6; no clear D gene. Germline loops: CDR1 DFQATT, CDR2 SNEGSKA (reference sequence). The CDR3 is made up of 14 amino acids. V was clipped by 3 bases and J by 4 bases, with 10 bases between them. The CDR3 coding sequence is TGCAGTGCTAGTCCCGGCCGGTATAATTCACCCCTCCACTTT. It is translated as CSASPGRYNSPLHF.

The chain has TRBV7-9 and TRBJ2-7; no firm D call. Trimming took off 2 bases at V and 6 bases at J, with 8 bases between the two ends. The CDR3 is 12 amino acids. Germline V gives CDR1 SEHNR, CDR2 FQNEAQ (reference sequence). CDR3 protein: CASSLNPGEQYF. DNA for the CDR3: TGTGCCAGCAGCTTAAACCCCGGCGAGCAGTACTTC.

The chain joins TRBV12-3 or TRBV12-4 to TRBJ2-1; 10 nucleotides match TRBD1. The length of the CDR3 is 13 residues. Unmatched junction bases numbered 2, after V lost 8 bases and J lost 4 bases. The CDR3 here is CASGDRGYNEQFF. CDR3 DNA: TGTGCCAGCGGGGACAGGGGTTACAATGAGCAGTTCTTC.

A remark on this clonotype: A junction end diverges from the germline sequence, so it may reflect a read error. The chain uses TRBV12-3 or TRBV12-4 and TRBJ1-1, with D unclear. The CDR3 extends over 13 amino acids. This chain's CDR3 is CASSLATNTETFF. The CDR3, as DNA: TGTGCCAGCAGTTTGGCGACCAACACTGAAACTTTCTTT.

The rearrangement links TRBV20-1 to TRBJ2-7, with 7 bases lining up with TRBD2. The germline gives CDR1 DFQATT, CDR2 SNEGSKA (reference sequence). Trimming took 0 bases from V and 2 from J; bases not matched to a gene: 1. The CDR3 consists of 13 residues. The CDR3 region has the DNA TGCAGTGCTAGAGATACTAGCGCCTACGAGCAGTACTTC. This encodes CSARDTSAYEQYF.

As to this clonotype: This may arise from a read error, as a much more abundant clone is one base away. V is TRBV27 and J is TRBJ2-1; a possible D gene is TRBD2 (5 bases). The DNA end is a closer match to TRBJ2-7, so the J assignment may be wrong. Germline-derived CDR1 and CDR2 are MNHEY and SMNVEV (reference sequence). The CDR3 sequence is 13 residues long. DNA of the CDR3: TGTGCCAGCAGTTTATCCGACTACAATGAGCAGTACTTC. Translating gives CASSLSDYNEQYF.

Comment on this clonotype: A read error is possible here, since a much larger clone lies one base away. The rearrangement links TRBV4-2 to TRBJ1-1, with D hard to call. This CDR3 has 12 residues. In germline, CDR1 is LGHNA, CDR2 YNFKEQ. The CDR3: CVSRNGDTEAFF. Here the CDR3 DNA reads TGTGTCAGCAGGAACGGCGACACTGAAGCTTTCTTT.

This clonotype appeared a few times. The chain combines TRBV24-1 with TRBJ1-2; tentatively, D is TRBD1 (6 bases). The CDR3 extends over 12 amino acids. The V and J ends lost 0 bases and 8 bases respectively, with 6 bases between them. Germline lookup yields CDR1 KGHDR and CDR2 SFDVKD. CDR3 bases: TGTGCCACCAGTGATTTGGGACAGGGCTACACCTTC. Amino acid sequence: CATSDLGQGYTF.

The table lists this clonotype with a few counts. V and J are TRBV5-1 and TRBJ2-5; the D is unclear. There are 13 residues in the CDR3. Trimming pared 3 bases from V and 5 bases from J, leaving 11 bases between. Germline CDR1 and CDR2: SGHRS and YFSETQ. The CDR3 is CASSSDTPETQYF. CDR3 coding DNA: TGCGCCAGCAGCTCCGACACCCCGGAGACCCAGTACTTC.